This T cell receptor (beta chain) originates from a study of shared clonotypes between healthy human individuals. Germline V lookup: CDR1 SGHTA, CDR2 FQGTGA. V was clipped by 2 bases and J by 0 bases, with 3 bases between them. This CDR3 comprises 13 residues. Recent acute infections and vaccinations were absent in the healthy HIV-negative adult donors. Libraries were prepared by immunoSEQ multiplex PCR; TCRdb keeps only in-frame clonotypes and omits some of them. The table lists about 2.3 million clones, just over 90% of them singletons. Concerning this clone: The same CDR3 is also encoded by other DNA sequences in this sample.

The rearrangement links TRBV7-3 to TRBJ2-3; D call uncertain. Sequencing was performed on naive CD4+ T cells from PBMCs. Subset defined: CD45RA+ positively selected. This receptor was taken from a man aged 18-30 years in good health. Some clones in this sample may be carry-over from other donors' samples. The CDR3 DNA reads as TGTGCCAGCAGCTTAGGTAGCACAGATACGCAGTATTTT. Amino acid sequence: CASSLGSTDTQYF.